This TCR beta chain came from a study of post-analysis software for immune sequencing data. Across the whole study: The courses of disease that were included comprised relapsing-remitting, secondary progressive and progressive-relapsing multiple sclerosis.

Prepared libraries of TCR beta cDNA carried unique molecular identifiers. About 500,000 cDNA molecules were obtained per 1 to 10 million input T cells. Using its own MiXCR run on the PCR reads, TCRdb lists one record per CDR3 protein. This repertoire shows roughly 170,000 distinct CDR3 sequences, over 25% found once; its top ten account for approximately 1.6%. With respect to this clonotype: Its target is not known.

The study's findings and limits: Normalized Chao1 diversity in multiple sclerosis patients fell significantly below that of controls. The study found TRBV5-6, TRBV5-1 and TRBV20-1 among 4 or 5 TRBV segments more frequent in patients than controls.

The V gene lost 2 bases and the J gene lost 0 bases, with 7 bases spanning the gap. CDR3 length equals 15 residues. Germline loops: CDR1 WSHSY, CDR2 SAAADI. The rearrangement joins TRBV10-2 to TRBJ1-4, with D unclear. This clonotype originated in a girl under 18 with multiple sclerosis. Input material: blood. The CDR3 DNA is TGCGCCAGCAGTGAGGGGCAGGCAACTAATGAAAAACTGTTTTTT. Translated: CASSEGQATNEKLFF.